This entry lists 5 T cell receptor beta chains sequenced from one sample in a study of early T cells in non-severe SARS-CoV-2 infection (dated by TCRdb to about 2021). Library preparation was by 5' RACE. Sequencer: NextSeq 500. Starting from the raw public reads, TCRdb applied fastp trimming at Q25, assembled clones with MiXCR and retained in-frame beta chains. One record per CDR3 amino acid sequence lists the most common genes and DNA. The sample records fewer than 65,000 distinct CDR3 sequences, about 7.7% of which are singletons. The top ten clones comprise over 9.5% of the sample. Sequenced material: whole blood, taken at baseline. These receptors all stem from an adult who was a healthcare worker with PCR-confirmed SARS-CoV-2 infection or an uninfected control (not recorded which).

This clonotype was counted many times. This chain connects TRBV7-2 to TRBJ2-1; 7 bases match TRBD2. The CDR3 runs to 14 residues. Germline CDR1 SGHTA, CDR2 FQGNSA. After removal of 3 bases from V and 8 bases from J, the junction contained 7 bases not matched to a gene. CDR3 region: CASSFWRELHEQFF. The DNA for the CDR3 is TGTGCCAGCAGCTTTTGGCGGGAGTTGCATGAGCAGTTCTTC.

By share of the sample, this clonotype is medium-sized. The chain carries TRBV7-9 and TRBJ1-3, with a possible D match to TRBD1 (6 bases). Trimming took 10 bases from V and 0 from J, leaving 10 bases between them. The CDR3 is made up of 13 amino acids. Germline loops: CDR1 SEHNR, CDR2 FQNEAQ (reference sequence). The CDR3 nucleotides are TGTGCCACCAGACAGGCCTCTGGAAACACCATATATTTT. It is translated as CATRQASGNTIYF.

In this sample, this clonotype turned up many times. V is TRBV7-9 and J is TRBJ2-7; perhaps TRBD1 as D (6 bases). Trimming took 1 base from V and 2 from J, leaving 12 bases between them. CDR1 is SEHNR and CDR2 is FQNEAQ in the germline V gene (reference sequence). CDR3 length equals 15 residues. The chain's CDR3 is CASSLVMGAPYEQYF. The CDR3 bases are TGTGCCAGCAGCTTAGTTATGGGGGCACCCTACGAGCAGTACTTC.

This clonotype was picked up many times. J is TRBJ2-1 and V is TRBV6-4; the D gene could be TRBD1 or TRBD2 (5 bases each). Germline V gene lookup returns CDR1 MRHNA and CDR2 SNTAGT. Trimming left V 0 bases short and J 4 bases short, with 13 bases between. The CDR3 has 16 residues. CDR3 sequence reads: CASSDSTGATYNEQFF. In DNA form, the CDR3 reads TGTGCCAGCAGTGACTCTACCGGGGCAACATACAATGAGCAGTTCTTC.

The sample holds a few counts of this clonotype. The chain uses TRBV19 and TRBJ2-3; D assignment may be TRBD1 or TRBD2 (5 bases each). The CDR3 consists of 15 residues. From germline, CDR1 is LNHDA and CDR2 SQIVND (reference sequence). Trimming pared 3 bases from V and 1 base from J, leaving 11 bases between. Here the CDR3 reads CASSIRDRGTDTQYF. CDR3 bases: TGTGCCAGTAGTATCAGGGACCGGGGCACAGATACGCAGTATTTT.